This TCR beta chain was found in a study of long-term antiretroviral therapy in people with HIV. Regarding the study as a whole: Whereas controls had wider CDR3 length ranges, HIV repertoires had narrower ones. Collection spanned 2004 to 2017; ART regimens may be less effective than current ones.

As concerns this clone: Its target is not known.

This CDR3 is built from 14 residues. V dropped 6 bases and J dropped 2 bases, with 11 bases sitting between them. Germline V lookup: CDR1 MNHNS, CDR2 SASEGT. This was the immunoSEQ v3.0 assay at survey level. TCRdb's table, derived via immunoSEQ multiplex PCR, lists solely in-frame clones and lacks some. The sample yields roughly 44,000 clones, 90% to 95% seen once. This clonotype was sampled from a woman between 50 and 59 years old with HIV. Sequencing was performed on unsorted PBMCs, taken 3.7 years after starting antiretroviral therapy. The chain couples TRBV6-1 to TRBJ1-3, with D possibly TRBD1 on 5 matching bases. CDR3 sequence (DNA): TGTGCCAGCAGCGCAGGGTTTACTGGAAACACCATATATTTT. Amino acids: CASSAGFTGNTIYF.